This T cell receptor (beta chain) was found in a study of beta chain features in type 1 diabetes. Background on the study: Age, gender and cell yields were similar between patients and healthy donors. General study findings and limits: Moderately but significantly shorter TCRB CDR3s were found in Type 1 diabetes patients in all four CD4+ subsets. It was not settled here whether HLA type affects TCRB rearrangement. In the patient group, naive, central memory and Treg TCRB repertoires seemed more alike than in the healthy donor group. Amplification by PCR could prefer shorter templates, with the same effect in patients and controls.

All of the isolated RNA was reverse transcribed, so expressed TCRB transcripts were sequenced. Data came from immunoSEQ multiplex PCR; TCRdb stores just in-frame clones and leaves some out. The table lists roughly 260,000 clones, roughly 20% of them singletons. Germline trimming cut 6 bases from V and 2 bases from J; bases unmatched to any gene: 11. The CDR3 spans 15 residues. Looked up from germline, CDR1 is SQVTM and CDR2 is ANQGSEA. In this sample, this clone turned up a few times. Its antigen is as yet unknown. What was sequenced was naive CD4+ T cells from blood. This TCR derives from a woman between 40 and 50 years old with type 1 diabetes. The chain is built from TRBV29-1 and TRBJ2-7; 9 positions agree with TRBD2. CDR3 nucleotides: TGCAGCGTCTGTTGGGCGGGAGGGCCCCCCTACGAGCAGTACTTC. It yields the protein CSVCWAGGPPYEQYF.